This T cell receptor (beta chain) originates from a study of blood T cell repertoires in COVID-19 (dated by TCRdb to about 2020). In the study overall: Samples covering the acute and convalescent phases of COVID-19 were provided by collaborators in the United States, Italy and Spain. The prospective study material was composed of cDNA or gDNA derived from T cells, B-cell-depleted T cells, or PBMCs. The dataset comprised deeply sampled blood TCRbeta repertoires from subjects exposed to, actively infected with, or recovered from COVID-19. A de-identified subject ID, COVID-19 status, age in years and sex were almost always included in the sample metadata. Where available, HLA class I and class II types were obtained from metadata supplied by the sample provider rather than from assay-based typing. The repertoires were released in a freely available public database meant as a resource for research on the immune response to SARS-CoV-2. Samples came from the ongoing ImmuneRACE study (first 160 participants) plus 1,254 subjects from 6 global collaborators.

In this sample, this clone turned up once. Its antigen remains undetermined. The record has no base qualities; no much larger clone is one base away. The immunoSEQ Assay, a bias-controlled multiplex PCR, was used to amplify TCRbeta CDR3 regions from genomic DNA. The original methods were these. The number of nucleated cells in each sample was estimated by amplification of reference gene primers within the assay. To quantify the absolute abundance of each unique TCRbeta CDR3 rearrangement, sequence reads were collapsed and filtered. For each sample, productive Simpson clonality was calculated as the square root of Simpson's diversity index across productive rearrangements. What TCRdb holds here is the immuneACCESS table cut down to in-frame rearrangements. Part of the clones is not present; checked against another copy, under half of the missing clones reflect an unresolved V gene, and the others are unexplained. The D gene and trimming were derived from the DNA, and the V and J assignments and clone size from that table. This sample is represented by around 250,000 clones; approximately 86% of them were singletons. The leading ten clones occupy 8.5% to 9% of the sample.

Each collaborating institution followed its own protocols to collect whole blood in K2EDTA tubes. For TCRbeta analysis, collaborators shipped samples in one of three forms: frozen whole blood, isolated PBMCs, or DNA extracted from either of those sample types. On the study overall, not on this receptor specifically: Clinical and demographic metadata were provided uncurated, with the amount varying by source and participant.

Source material: peripheral blood. The receptor's source is a man aged 35 to 55 with active or convalescent COVID-19.

The CDR3 loop reads CASSPDRVGANVLTF. DNA sequence: TGTGCCAGCAGCCCCGACAGGGTTGGGGCCAACGTCCTGACTTTC. This receptor chain uses TRBV6-5 and TRBJ2-6; 7 bases in the junction line up with TRBD1. For this chain, trimming is 6 bases at the V end and 3 bases at the J end, and the number of junction bases without a gene match is 5. The CDR3, cysteine through phenylalanine, is 15 amino acids long. The retained sequence is limited to the CDR3, 45 bases, with the frame set at the first base. The CDR1 and CDR2 encoded by the germline V gene are MNHEY and SVGAGI.